Shown below are 11 T cell receptor beta chains from a single sample sequenced in a study of cytomegalovirus exposure and HLA in healthy donors. 13 Jbeta primers and 60 Vbeta primers were used for the PCR. Assay used: immunoSEQ multiplex PCR; TCRdb lists only in-frame clones, some missing. This sample has 50,000 to 65,000 clones, with 75% found just once. Sequencing used PBMCs. These receptors came from a woman in her forties in good health and CMV-seropositive.

This clone was picked up one time. V is TRBV18 and J is TRBJ2-7, with 9 nucleotides matching TRBD1. V lost 6 bases and J lost 5; bases outside the gene matches: 5. The germline gives CDR1 KGHSH, CDR2 LQKENI. The CDR3 is 13 amino acids. CDR3: CASSGQGVHEQYF. The CDR3 DNA follows: TGTGCCAGCTCGGGACAGGGCGTCCACGAGCAGTACTTC.

The rearrangement joins TRBV5-8 to TRBJ1-2, with D unclear. In germline, CDR1 is SGHTS, CDR2 YDEGEE. V was trimmed by 0 bases and J by 4 bases, leaving 7 bases between them. This CDR3 region has 13 residues. Here the CDR3 DNA reads TGTGCCAGCAGCTTGGGAGGGATCTATGGCTACACCTTC. Residues: CASSLGGIYGYTF.

This sequence joins TRBV5-1 and TRBJ1-2; possible D gene TRBD1, 6 bases. CDR3 length: 15 amino acids. V was cut by 5 bases and J by 3 bases, with 17 bases left in between. The germline gives CDR1 SGHRS, CDR2 YFSETQ. The CDR3 DNA follows: TGCGCCAGCAGAGCCCGAGCAGGGGATGACTATGGCTACACCTTC. This sequence encodes CASRARAGDDYGYTF.

The V call is TRBV5-1, the J call TRBJ2-1; 8 bases are a match to TRBD1. The CDR3 consists of 15 residues. Germline CDR1 SGHRS, CDR2 YFSETQ. The junction had 7 bases not matched to a gene; V was cut back by 4 bases and J by 4 bases. CDR3 nucleotide sequence: TGCGCCAGCAGCCCCGGGACAGGTTTTTACAATGAGCAGTTCTTC. This encodes CASSPGTGFYNEQFF.

There are a few counts of this clone. The V and J genes are TRBV5-6 and TRBJ1-1; D gene uncertain. This CDR3 contains 14 residues. Germline-derived CDR1 and CDR2 are SGHDT and YYEEEE. Trimming removed 0 bases from V and 4 bases from J, with 10 bases in between. CDR3 protein: CASSLDPSGTEAFF. The CDR3 DNA reads as TGTGCCAGCAGCTTGGACCCGTCAGGCACTGAAGCTTTCTTT.

The chain joins TRBV5-4 to TRBJ2-7; 11 positions match TRBD2. J lost 2 bases, V lost 0 bases, and 4 bases had no gene match. The CDR3 sequence is 16 residues long. Germline V gives CDR1 SGHNT, CDR2 YYREEE (reference sequence). Written as DNA, the CDR3 is TGTGCCAGCAGCTTGGGCGCTAGCGGGGGGACCTACGAGCAGTACTTC. Translating it yields CASSLGASGGTYEQYF.

Turning to this clone: The same CDR3 is also encoded by other DNA sequences in this sample. The chain recombines TRBV18 with TRBJ1-1; TRBD1 matches 8 bases. Looked up from germline, CDR1 is KGHSH and CDR2 is LQKENI. This CDR3 is built from 14 residues. V lost 2 bases, J lost 3 bases, and 2 bases stayed unmatched. The CDR3: CASSPETGDTEAFF. The CDR3 region has the DNA TGTGCCAGCTCACCAGAGACAGGGGACACTGAAGCTTTCTTT.

J is TRBJ2-7 and V is TRBV6-5, with 10 positions matching TRBD2. The CDR3 length is 14 residues. Per the germline V gene, CDR1 is MNHEY and CDR2 is SVGAGI. Trimming removed 8 bases from V and 5 bases from J; junction bases left unmatched: 9. CDR3 residues: CASQRSGGANEQYF. DNA for the CDR3: TGTGCCAGCCAAAGGAGCGGGGGGGCAAACGAGCAGTACTTC.

The chain combines TRBV5-1 with TRBJ2-3, with D possibly matching TRBD2 (7 bases). Germline V gene lookup returns CDR1 SGHRS and CDR2 YFSETQ. V lost 4 bases to trimming and J lost 6 bases, with 15 bases between them. CDR3 length: 14 amino acids. CDR3 coding DNA: TGCGCCAGCAGCGGAGGGAGGGGGGCCGATACGCAGTATTTT. Its protein product is CASSGGRGADTQYF.

The chain uses TRBV5-4 and TRBJ1-2; 7 bases agree with TRBD1. This CDR3 has 13 amino acids. CDR1 is SGHNT and CDR2 is YYREEE in the germline V gene (reference sequence). V trimming: 4 bases; J trimming: 2 bases; junction bases outside the gene matches: 2. The CDR3 reads CASSPQGNYGYTF. In nucleotides, the CDR3 is TGTGCCAGCAGCCCACAGGGGAACTATGGCTACACCTTC.

Written as DNA, the CDR3 is TGTGCCAGCAGCCTTACGGACAGTGAAAAACTGTTTTTT. Translation gives CASSLTDSEKLFF. This sequence joins TRBV6-5 and TRBJ1-4; perhaps TRBD1 as D (6 bases). V was cut by 6 bases and J by 7 bases, with 12 bases left in between. The V gene's germline CDR1 is MNHEY and CDR2 SVGAGI. The CDR3 has 13 amino acids.